The clone carrying this T cell receptor (beta chain) was recorded at least ten times. Its cognate antigen is unknown. The naive CD8 libraries originated from between roughly 20,000 and 1,000,000 sorted cells and drew on 10%, 30% or 50% RNA. The CD8+CD4-CCR7+CD45RA+ phenotype defined the sorted naive CD8 T cells. The V segment lost 1 base and the J segment 5 bases; nucleotides outside the gene matches: 7. The CDR3 contains 15 residues. Germline loops: CDR1 MGHRA, CDR2 YSYEKL. It was with previously described methods and listed TCR primers that bulk TCR libraries were made. TCRdb re-analysed the PCR reads in MiXCR, keeping a single row per CDR3 protein. Here the sample spans around 70,000 distinct CDR3 sequences, about a fifth being singletons. The sample comes from a study of molecular identifiers for immune sequencing clone quantification. Study results and caveats: Spiked Jurkat TCR RNA equivalent to one cell was reportedly detectable in roughly 1 million naive cells.

The TCR originated in a human donor in good health. Some libraries in this study had Jurkat cell RNA spiked in. This chain uses TRBV4-1 with TRBJ2-7; 8 bases are a match to TRBD2. The material sequenced was naive CD8+ T cells from blood, with Jurkat cell RNA spiked in. Subset specified: FACS-sorted CD8+CD4-CCR7+CD45RA+ naive T cells. CDR3 sequence reads: CASSQVNRREDEQYF. DNA for the CDR3: TGCGCCAGCAGCCAAGTAAATCGGCGGGAGGACGAGCAGTACTTC.